The present entry profiles one TCR beta chain with its context. Its antigen is not known. These data come from a study of OX40 agonist ivuxolimab in advanced cancers. Study details: Participants, 80% to 90% male, averaged approximately 60 years of age, ranging from 23 to 79. Study-wide results and limits: Blood T cells, both CD4+ and CD8+, expanded clonally by week 6 at 0.1 to 3.0 mg/kg.

CDR1 WNHNN and CDR2 SYGVQD come from the germline V gene (reference sequence). This CDR3 is 12 amino acids long. Deletions cut 3 bases from V and 14 bases from J, with 16 bases between. The table came from immunoSEQ multiplex PCR; TCRdb's copy has only in-frame clones and leaves some out. The sample lists some 25,000 clones; 65% to 90% were seen once. Sequencing was performed on CD4+ or CD8+ T cells sorted from blood, taken in a trial of the OX40 agonist ivuxolimab. The rearrangement links TRBV10-1 to TRBJ1-1; TRBD1 is a possible D gene (5 bases). The source is an adult with an advanced solid tumor such as melanoma, head and neck, liver or kidney cancer. DNA of the CDR3: TGCGCCAGCAGTGAAACAGGCCCCGGGCTATTCTTT. It yields the protein CASSETGPGLFF.